This TCR beta chain was found in a study of blood T cell repertoires in COVID-19 (dated by TCRdb to the early 2020s). About the study as a whole: Samples covering the acute and convalescent phases of COVID-19 were provided by collaborators in the United States, Italy and Spain. The material from the prospective study consisted of cDNA or gDNA derived from T cells, B-cell-depleted T cells, or PBMCs. Subjects who had been exposed to COVID-19, were actively infected with it, or had recovered from it provided the deeply sampled blood TCRbeta repertoires that made up the dataset. The repertoires were made available in a free public database intended to serve as a resource for research on the immune response to SARS-CoV-2. Samples came from the ongoing ImmuneRACE study (first 160 participants) plus 1,254 subjects from 6 global collaborators. Sample metadata almost always included a de-identified subject ID, COVID-19 status, age in years and sex. HLA class I and class II types, where available, came from metadata supplied by the sample provider rather than from assay-based typing.

TCRbeta CDR3 regions were amplified from genomic DNA using the immunoSEQ Assay, a bias-controlled multiplex PCR. The authors' analysis ran thus. Nucleated cell counts per sample were estimated from amplification of reference gene primers within the assay. To quantify the absolute abundance of each unique TCRbeta CDR3 rearrangement, sequence reads were collapsed and filtered. For each sample, productive Simpson clonality was calculated as the square root of Simpson's diversity index over productive rearrangements. Not all clones reach the TCRdb copy of this immuneACCESS table, which keeps in-frame sequences only. Checked studies attribute under half of the gap to unresolved V genes and leave the rest unexplained. That table gives V, J and clone size, and the DNA gave D and trimming. This sample comprises about 230,000 clones, about 85% of them detected only once. Around 1% of the sample is in the top ten clones.

Collaborating institutions collected whole blood in K2EDTA tubes following their own protocols. For TCRbeta analysis, collaborators shipped samples as frozen whole blood, isolated PBMCs, or DNA extracted from either of those sample types. Comments on this clone: Its antigen is currently not known. No base quality values were provided; no much bigger clone lies one nucleotide off.

Findings and caveats that apply to the study as a whole: The amount of clinical and demographic metadata varied by source and participant and was provided uncurated.

Trimming takes 6 bases off V and 7 bases off J; junction bases not matched to a gene: 8. The CDR3 has 13 amino acids, counting the end cysteine and phenylalanine. CDR3 DNA only is kept here, 39 bases in frame from base 1. The V gene is TRBV12-3 or TRBV12-4 and the J gene is TRBJ1-2; TRBD1 lines up with 7 middle nucleotides. Sequenced input: peripheral blood. This receptor was obtained from a man aged 35 to 55 with acute or convalescent COVID-19. The CDR3 here reads CASRPGGSGGYTF. The sequenced DNA is TGTGCCAGCAGACCAGGGGGTTCCGGTGGCTACACCTTC.